This T cell receptor (beta chain) is from a study of OX40 agonist ivuxolimab in advanced cancers. The overall study: Enrollees could have had prior anti-PD-1, anti-PD-L1 or anti-CTLA-4 therapy, which roughly 40% had received.

Profiled with immunoSEQ multiplex PCR; TCRdb holds only in-frame clones, not every one. This table holds approximately 45,000 clones, roughly 90% found once. Germline V CDR1 and CDR2: MDHEN, SYDVKM. This CDR3 has 18 residues. Trimming left V 4 bases short and J 0 bases short, with 21 bases between. This clonotype was obtained from an adult with an advanced solid tumor such as melanoma, head and neck, liver or kidney cancer. V and J are TRBV28 and TRBJ1-2; perhaps TRBD1 as D (5 bases). Material: CD4+ or CD8+ T cells sorted from blood, obtained in a trial of the OX40 agonist ivuxolimab. The CDR3 loop is CASSSLGAYWKANYGYTF. The CDR3 bases are TGTGCCAGCAGTTCTCTTGGGGCGTATTGGAAGGCTAACTATGGCTACACCTTC.